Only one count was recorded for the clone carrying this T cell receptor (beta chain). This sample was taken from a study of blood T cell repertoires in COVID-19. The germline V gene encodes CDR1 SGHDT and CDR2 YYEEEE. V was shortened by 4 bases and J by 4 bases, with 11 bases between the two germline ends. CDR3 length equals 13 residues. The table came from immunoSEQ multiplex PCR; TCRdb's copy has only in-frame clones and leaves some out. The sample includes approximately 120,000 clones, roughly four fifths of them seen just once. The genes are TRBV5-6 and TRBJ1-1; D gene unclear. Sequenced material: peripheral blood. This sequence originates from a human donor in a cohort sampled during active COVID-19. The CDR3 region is CASSPDSRTEAFF. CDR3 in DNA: TGTGCCAGCAGCCCTGACTCCCGCACTGAAGCTTTCTTT.